This T cell receptor (beta chain) was found in a study of shared T cell receptors in the human thymus. Per germline, CDR1 SEHNR and CDR2 FQNEAQ (reference sequence). The CDR3 covers 15 residues. The V gene end was trimmed by 5 bases and the J gene end by 6 bases; junction bases not matched to a gene: 11. Repertoires were generated with immunoSEQ multiplex PCR, while TCRdb's copy carries only in-frame clones and drops some. There are some 660,000 clones in the sample; 87% occur only once, and over 0.008% lies in the top ten. These data are also associated with another study on human thymus T cells. As reported in that work: Among the donors, all were healthy Finnish infants having corrective surgery for congenital heart defects. Surgeons resected thymus tissue during corrective heart surgery. Thymic and blood repertoires appeared to show biased V and J gene usage. Reports from related research described highly overlapping thymic repertoires among unrelated individuals.

The rearrangement links TRBV7-9 to TRBJ2-3, with 7 positions matching TRBD2. This TCR was recovered from a boy under two years old with a congenital heart defect. What was sequenced was thymocytes. The CDR3 loop is CASSTTSREWDTQYF. CDR3 nucleotides: TGTGCCAGCAGCACGACTAGCCGTGAGTGGGATACGCAGTATTTT. Full variable domain (rest looked up from reference TRBV7-9 and TRBJ2-3): DTGVSQNPRHKITKRGQNVTFRCDPISEHNRLYWYRQTLGQGPEFLTYFQNEAQLEKSRLLSDRFSAERPKGSFSTLEIQRTEQGDSAMYLCASSTTSREWDTQYFGPGTRLTVL.